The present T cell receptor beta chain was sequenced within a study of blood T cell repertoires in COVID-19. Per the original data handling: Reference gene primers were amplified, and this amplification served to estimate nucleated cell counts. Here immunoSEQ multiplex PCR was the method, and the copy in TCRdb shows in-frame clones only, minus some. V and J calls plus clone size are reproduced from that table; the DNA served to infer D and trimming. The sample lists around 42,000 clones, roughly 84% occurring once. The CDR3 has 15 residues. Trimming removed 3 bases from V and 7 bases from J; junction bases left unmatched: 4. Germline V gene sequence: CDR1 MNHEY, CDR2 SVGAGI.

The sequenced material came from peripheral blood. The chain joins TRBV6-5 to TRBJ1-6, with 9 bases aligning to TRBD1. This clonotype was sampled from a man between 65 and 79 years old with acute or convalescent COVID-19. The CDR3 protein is CASSYQGTGNSPLHF. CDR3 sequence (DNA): TGTGCCAGCAGTTATCAAGGGACAGGGAATTCACCCCTCCACTTT.